The TCR beta chain described here comes from a study of shared clonotypes between healthy human individuals (dated by TCRdb to 2020 to 2022). About the study as a whole: Three men and a couple of women, aged 18 to 49 years, made up the cohort. Per donor, leukapheresis produced somewhere between about 0.9 and 9.5 billion PBMCs. To estimate repertoire size and how much clonotype sharing occurs between individuals, the study deeply sequenced the blood TCR repertoires of a handful of healthy adults. To increase sequencing depth and limit assay-specific biases, TCR repertoire library preparation and sequencing were carried out by different laboratories using diverse techniques. For each donor, three plates each were used for CD4 naive and CD4 memory, two plates were used for CD8 naive, and one plate was used for CD8 memory.

CD8 naive samples were CD45RO-negative cells positively selected for CCR7, giving a CD45RA+CCR7+ population that excluded TemRA cells. The donors were healthy, HIV-negative adults with no recently reported acute infections or vaccinations. Every donor was a Caucasian adult living in Nashville, Tennessee, USA. Blood was collected by leukapheresis, and PBMCs were isolated by Ficoll-Histopaque density gradient centrifugation and then cryopreserved in liquid nitrogen vapor phase. Analytical flow cytometry was used to check the purity and quantity of every magnetically sorted T cell population. Genomic DNA was isolated from each sorted fraction and quantified by UV absorbance on a Nanodrop 2000c. V gives up 4 bases and J gives up 5 bases, and the segment between their germline ends measures 17 bases. The CDR3 goes from the cysteine to the phenylalanine over 16 residues. Only the CDR3 DNA stays, 48 bases, in frame from base 1. Via the germline V gene, CDR1 is KGHSY and CDR2 FQNENV.

The research as a whole found: Sampling was restricted to blood, and TCR repertoires in tissue are likely to differ from TCR repertoires in blood. Higher generation probabilities were observed for clonotypes shared by all four sorted-subset donors than for non-shared clonotypes. Based on pairwise subsampling, the degree of clonotype sharing among donors was expected to be affected by sequencing depth. When several donors were compared, the shared fraction of clonotypes was 5% to 6.5% for naive CD4, approximately 3.5% for naive CD8, 2.3% for memory CD4, and 0.4% for memory CD8. Incomplete sequencing was indicated by rarefaction of sorted-subset datasets, despite the large sequencing depth. Naive subsets generally had larger estimated clonotype richness than memory subsets did. The genetic and exposure-history diversity represented was limited by the small number of donors.

Remarks on this clone: Its recognized antigen is unknown. Per-base quality was not reported, and no clone a single base away is much larger than it.

Using the deep immunoSEQ assay, multiplex PCR amplified TCR CDR3 regions from genomic DNA. Extracted genomic DNA from each cell subset was distributed evenly across all wells of several immunoSEQ 96-well plates, and each plate was treated as a replicate. For sorted subsets, roughly 200 ng of genomic DNA, equivalent to 30,000 or so T cell genomes, went into each replicate PCR. Purified libraries were quantified with a Qubit 3.0 fluorometer, sized on a Bioanalyzer 2100, and re-quantified with the KAPA Library Quantification kit. Every immunoSEQ 96-well plate was sequenced on a dedicated single-read 150-cycle Illumina NextSeq 550 flow cell. Under the source paper's analysis protocol: Because only junctional sequences without quality scores were contained in the immunoSEQ output, filtering matching that applied to full-length reads could not be performed. To assign V/J genes and CDR3, sequences were annotated using PyIR, a Python wrapper for IgBLAST v1.9, with IMGT germline references. Any read was removed if the V/J assignment was weak (E-value above 1e-6), the CDR3 was missing, or the read contained stop codons, out-of-frame junctions, or ambiguous translated residues. V3J clonotypes were defined by identical inferred V gene, J gene, and CDR3 amino acid sequence. Percentage overlap between repertoires was computed as shared unique clonotypes divided by the size of the smaller repertoire. Richness of each repertoire was evaluated using RTK rarefaction, the Chao1 estimator, and Recon v2.1 estimates of unobserved clonotypes. OLGA was used to compute generation probabilities for all TCRbeta clonotypes that the gDNA method yielded from a handful of donors. What TCRdb holds here is the immuneACCESS table cut down to in-frame rearrangements. Part of the clones is not present; checked against another copy, under half of the missing clones reflect an unresolved V gene, and the others are unexplained. That table supplies the V and J calls and clone size; D and trimming were determined from the DNA. Recorded for this sample are about 2.1 million clones; around 93% of them occurred a single time. Together, the top ten hold under 2% of the sample.

Recombination connected TRBV16 to TRBJ1-4; TRBD1 is perhaps the D gene, given 5 matching bases. Material: naive CD8+ T cells from PBMCs. The label giving this sample's cell subset or site can be read as: CD45RA+CCR7+. The receptor's source is a man aged 18-30 years in good health. Some clones in this sample may be carry-over from other donors' samples. For the CDR3, the sequence is CASSPTPGGTNEKLFF. The nucleotides are TGTGCCAGCAGCCCTACACCTGGGGGGACGAATGAAAAACTGTTTTTT.